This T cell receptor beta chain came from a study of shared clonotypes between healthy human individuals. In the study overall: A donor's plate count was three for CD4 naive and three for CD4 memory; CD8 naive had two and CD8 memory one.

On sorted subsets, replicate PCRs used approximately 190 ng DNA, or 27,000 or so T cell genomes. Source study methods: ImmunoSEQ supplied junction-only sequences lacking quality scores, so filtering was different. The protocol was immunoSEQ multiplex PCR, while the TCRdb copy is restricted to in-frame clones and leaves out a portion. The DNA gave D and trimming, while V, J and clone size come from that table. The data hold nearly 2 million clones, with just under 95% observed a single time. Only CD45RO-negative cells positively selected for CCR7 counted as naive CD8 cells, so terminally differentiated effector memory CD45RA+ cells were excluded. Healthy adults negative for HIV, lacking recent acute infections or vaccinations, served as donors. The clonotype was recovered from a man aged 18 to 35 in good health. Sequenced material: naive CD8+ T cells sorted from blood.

Written as DNA, the CDR3 is TGTGCCAGCTCTCCCATAAGGGGTGACTATGGCTACACCTTC. Protein sequence: CASSPIRGDYGYTF. The chain joins TRBV27 to TRBJ1-2, with a weak D call TRBD1 (5 bases). In germline, CDR1 is MNHEY, CDR2 SMNVEV (reference sequence). Trimming took off 8 bases at V and 3 bases at J, with 16 bases between the two ends. This CDR3 contains 14 residues.